This TCR beta chain was recorded in a study of OX40 agonist ivuxolimab in advanced cancers. Study-wide background: Dose-escalation patients' cancers were hepatocellular carcinoma, melanoma, renal cell or head and neck cancer.

Worth noting for this clone: Its antigen remains unidentified.

Study conclusions and caveats: On average, CD8+ T cells showed a greater number of expanded clones than CD4+. Antigens targeted by the expanded peripheral T cells were not determined. Clonal expansion from baseline to week 6 occurred in both CD4+ and CD8+ T cells.

The assay was immunoSEQ multiplex PCR, and TCRdb's table has in-frame clones only and misses some. The sample yields tens of thousands of clones, approximately 89% seen once. There are 17 residues in the CDR3. Germline V gene lookup returns CDR1 SNHLY and CDR2 FYNNEI. V lost 1 base and J lost 4, with 19 bases in between. This receptor was identified in an adult with an advanced solid tumor such as melanoma, head and neck, liver or kidney cancer. J is TRBJ2-5 and V is TRBV2, with D perhaps matching TRBD2 (6 bases). The sample in question was CD4+ or CD8+ T cells sorted from blood, obtained in a trial of the OX40 agonist ivuxolimab. The CDR3 loop reads CASSEVSASAKGETQYF. CDR3 sequence (DNA): TGTGCCAGCAGTGAAGTGTCGGCTAGCGCCAAGGGAGAGACCCAGTACTTC.